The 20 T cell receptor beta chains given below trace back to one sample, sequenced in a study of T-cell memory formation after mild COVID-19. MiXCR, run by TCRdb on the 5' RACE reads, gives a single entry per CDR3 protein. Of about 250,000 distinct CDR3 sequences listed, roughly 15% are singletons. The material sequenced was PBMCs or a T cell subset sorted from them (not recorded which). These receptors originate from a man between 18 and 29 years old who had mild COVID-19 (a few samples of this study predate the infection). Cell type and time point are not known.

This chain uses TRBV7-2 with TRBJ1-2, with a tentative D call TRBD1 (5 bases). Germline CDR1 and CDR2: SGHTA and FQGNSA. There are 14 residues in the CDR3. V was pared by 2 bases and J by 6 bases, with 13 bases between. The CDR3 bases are TGTGCCAGCAGCTTAAGCAGGGTAAAGGATGGCTACACCTTC. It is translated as CASSLSRVKDGYTF.

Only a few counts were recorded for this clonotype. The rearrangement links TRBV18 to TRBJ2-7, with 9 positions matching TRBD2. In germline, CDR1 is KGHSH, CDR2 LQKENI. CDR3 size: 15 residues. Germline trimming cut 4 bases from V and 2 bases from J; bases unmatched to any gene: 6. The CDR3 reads CASSLSGGPAYEQYV. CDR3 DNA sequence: TGTGCCAGCTCACTCAGCGGGGGGCCTGCCTACGAGCAGTACGTC.

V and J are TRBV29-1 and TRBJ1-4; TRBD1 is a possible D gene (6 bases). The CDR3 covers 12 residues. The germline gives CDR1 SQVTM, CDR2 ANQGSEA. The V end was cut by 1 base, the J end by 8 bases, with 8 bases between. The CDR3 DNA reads TGCAGCGTTGAAGGCAGGGGAGAAAAACTGTTTTTT. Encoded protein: CSVEGRGEKLFF.

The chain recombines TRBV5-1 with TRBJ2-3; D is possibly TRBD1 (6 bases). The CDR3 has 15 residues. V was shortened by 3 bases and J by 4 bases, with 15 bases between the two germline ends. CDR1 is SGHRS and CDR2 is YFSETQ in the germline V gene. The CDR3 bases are TGCGCCAGCAGCTCTACAGGGTACGCACCAGATACGCAGTATTTT. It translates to CASSSTGYAPDTQYF.

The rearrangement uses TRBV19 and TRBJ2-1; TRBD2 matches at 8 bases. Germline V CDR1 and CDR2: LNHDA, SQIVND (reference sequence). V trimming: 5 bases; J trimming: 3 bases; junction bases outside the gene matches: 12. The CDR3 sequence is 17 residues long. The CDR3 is CASSDRRRSGVYNEQFF. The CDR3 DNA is TGTGCCAGTAGTGATCGCCGCCGTAGCGGGGTCTACAATGAGCAGTTCTTC.

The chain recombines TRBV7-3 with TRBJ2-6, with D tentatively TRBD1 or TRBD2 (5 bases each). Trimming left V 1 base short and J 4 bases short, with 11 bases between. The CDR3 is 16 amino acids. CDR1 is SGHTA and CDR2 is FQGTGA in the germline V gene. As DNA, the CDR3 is TGTGCCAGCAGCTTAAGTTTGGGGGTCGGGGCCAACGTCCTGACTTTC. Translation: CASSLSLGVGANVLTF.

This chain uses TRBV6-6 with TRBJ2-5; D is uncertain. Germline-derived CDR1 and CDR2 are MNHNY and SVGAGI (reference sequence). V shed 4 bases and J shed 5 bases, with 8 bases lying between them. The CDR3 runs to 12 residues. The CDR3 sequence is CASSFQQETQYF. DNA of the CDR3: TGTGCCAGCAGTTTTCAACAGGAGACCCAGTACTTC.

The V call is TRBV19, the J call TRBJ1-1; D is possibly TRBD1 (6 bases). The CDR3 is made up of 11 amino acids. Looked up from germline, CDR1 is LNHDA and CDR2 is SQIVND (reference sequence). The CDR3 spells CAAQGYTEAFF. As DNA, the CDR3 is TGTGCAGCACAGGGCTACACTGAAGCTTTCTTT.

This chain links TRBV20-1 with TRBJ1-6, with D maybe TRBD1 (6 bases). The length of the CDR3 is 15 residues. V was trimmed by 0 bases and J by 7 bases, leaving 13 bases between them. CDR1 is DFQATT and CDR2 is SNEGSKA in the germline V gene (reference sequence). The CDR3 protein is CSARDQGFSNSPLHF. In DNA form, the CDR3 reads TGCAGTGCTAGAGATCAGGGGTTCTCCAATTCACCCCTCCACTTT.

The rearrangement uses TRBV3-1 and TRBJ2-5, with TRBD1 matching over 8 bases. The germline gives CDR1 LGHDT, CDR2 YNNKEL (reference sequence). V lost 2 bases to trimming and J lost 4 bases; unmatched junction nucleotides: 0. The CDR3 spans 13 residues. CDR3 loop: CASSQTGGETQYF. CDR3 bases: TGTGCCAGCAGCCAAACAGGGGGAGAGACCCAGTACTTC.

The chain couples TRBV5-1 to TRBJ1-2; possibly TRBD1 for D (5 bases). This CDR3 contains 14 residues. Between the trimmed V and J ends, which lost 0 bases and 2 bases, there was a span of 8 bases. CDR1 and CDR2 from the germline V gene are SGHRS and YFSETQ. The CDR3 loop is CASSLGGVNYGYTF. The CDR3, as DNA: TGCGCCAGCAGCTTGGGAGGGGTCAACTATGGCTACACCTTC.

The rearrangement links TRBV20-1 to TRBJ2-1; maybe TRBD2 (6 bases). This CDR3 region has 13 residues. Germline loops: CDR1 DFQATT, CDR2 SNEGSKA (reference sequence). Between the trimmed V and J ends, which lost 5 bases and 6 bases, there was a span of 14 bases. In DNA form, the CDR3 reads TGCAGTGCTGGCGGGATCCTTGGCAATGAGCAGTTCTTC. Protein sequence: CSAGGILGNEQFF.

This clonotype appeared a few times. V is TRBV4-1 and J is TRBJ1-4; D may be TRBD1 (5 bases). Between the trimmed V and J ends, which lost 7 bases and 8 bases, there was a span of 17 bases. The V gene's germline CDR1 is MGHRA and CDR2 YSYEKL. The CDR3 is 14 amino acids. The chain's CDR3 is CASNDRGEFEKLFF. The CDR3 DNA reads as TGCGCCAGCAACGATAGAGGGGAGTTCGAAAAACTGTTTTTT.

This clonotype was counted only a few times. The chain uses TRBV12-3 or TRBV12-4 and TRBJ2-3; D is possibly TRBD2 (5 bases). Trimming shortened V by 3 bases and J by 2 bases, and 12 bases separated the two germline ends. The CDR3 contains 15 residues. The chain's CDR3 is CASSLWLAPTDTQYF. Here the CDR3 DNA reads TGTGCCAGCAGTTTGTGGCTAGCCCCCACAGATACGCAGTATTTT.

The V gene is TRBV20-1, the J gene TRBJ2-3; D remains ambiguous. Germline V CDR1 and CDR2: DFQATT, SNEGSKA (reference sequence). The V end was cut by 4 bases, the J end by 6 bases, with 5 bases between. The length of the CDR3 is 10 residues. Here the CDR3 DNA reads TGCAGTGCTATTATGGATACGCAGTATTTT. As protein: CSAIMDTQYF.

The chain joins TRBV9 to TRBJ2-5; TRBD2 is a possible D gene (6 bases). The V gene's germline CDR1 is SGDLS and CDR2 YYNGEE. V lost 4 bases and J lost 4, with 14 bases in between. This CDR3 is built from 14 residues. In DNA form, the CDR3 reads TGTGCCAGCAGCCAACTAGCCTCAACAGAGACCCAGTACTTC. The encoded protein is CASSQLASTETQYF.

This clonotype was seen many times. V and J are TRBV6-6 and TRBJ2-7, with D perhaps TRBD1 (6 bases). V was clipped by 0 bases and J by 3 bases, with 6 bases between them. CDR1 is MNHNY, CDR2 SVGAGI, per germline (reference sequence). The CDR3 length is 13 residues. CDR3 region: CASSYSTGYEQYF. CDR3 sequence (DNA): TGTGCCAGCAGTTACTCGACAGGCTACGAGCAGTACTTC.

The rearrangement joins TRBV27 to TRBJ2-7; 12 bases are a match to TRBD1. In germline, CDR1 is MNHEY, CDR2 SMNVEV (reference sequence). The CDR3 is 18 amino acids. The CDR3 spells CARSPLPGQGASSYEQYV. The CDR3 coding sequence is TGTGCTAGGTCCCCCCTTCCGGGACAGGGGGCGTCTTCCTACGAGCAGTACGTC.

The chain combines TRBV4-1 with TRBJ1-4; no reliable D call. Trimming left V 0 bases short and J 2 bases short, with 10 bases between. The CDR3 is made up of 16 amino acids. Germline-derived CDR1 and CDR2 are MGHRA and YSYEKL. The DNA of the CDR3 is TGCGCCAGCAGCCAAGATTCCCCGCAGACTAATGAAAAACTGTTTTTT. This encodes CASSQDSPQTNEKLFF.

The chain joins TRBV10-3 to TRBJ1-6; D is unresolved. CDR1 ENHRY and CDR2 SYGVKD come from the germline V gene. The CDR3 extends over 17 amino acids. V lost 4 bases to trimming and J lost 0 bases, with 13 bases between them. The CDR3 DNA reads TGTGCCATCAGTGGAACCCGGGAGAGCTCCTATAATTCACCCCTCCACTTT. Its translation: CAISGTRESSYNSPLHF.